This T cell receptor beta chain emerged from a study of identical twins. Study-wide points: Twin sharing of out-of-frame TCR alpha was underestimated by models in monozygotic pairs.

TCRdb reanalysed the 5' RACE reads using MiXCR and keeps one entry per CDR3 protein. The profile covers around 250,000 distinct CDR3 sequences, with under 8.5% appearing a single time and more than 14% taken by the ten largest. The CDR3 consists of 13 residues. Germline loops: CDR1 SGHDN, CDR2 FVKESK. As for this clonotype: Its target is unknown. A much larger clone sits a single nucleotide away, making a read error possible.

The sample also formed part of further work on T cells expressing NK-cell markers. That source reports: Cells sorted as CD3+CD56+NKG2C+, CD3+CD56+NKG2C- and CD3+CD56-NKG2C+ T cells supplied the TCR beta repertoires.

The sequence was obtained from a woman aged 18-35 years in good health. Sample: CD8+ T cells sorted from blood. This chain connects TRBV14 to TRBJ2-1, with D perhaps TRBD1 (6 bases). The CDR3: CASSQVGGNEHFF. In DNA, the CDR3 is TGTGCCAGCAGCCAAGTTGGGGGCAATGAGCACTTCTTC.